This T cell receptor (beta chain) originates from a study of blood T cell repertoires in COVID-19. Assay used: immunoSEQ multiplex PCR; TCRdb lists only in-frame clones, some missing. In the table there are a few hundred thousand clones, approximately 88% of which are singletons. Enrollment of patients from Seattle took place during active infection, with longitudinal follow-up. Germline V gene data show CDR1 as MNHEY and CDR2 as SMNVEV (reference sequence). The CDR3 runs to 15 residues. V was pared by 8 bases and J by 5 bases, with 19 bases between. This TCR was recovered from a woman in her twenties or thirties with COVID-19, enrolled during active disease. The sample comprised peripheral blood. J is TRBJ1-5 and V is TRBV27; D uncertain. The CDR3 DNA sequence: TGTGCCAGCCAGCCTCAGCGGGCATTGCATCAGCCCCAGCATTTT. As protein: CASQPQRALHQPQHF.